These 23 T cell receptor beta chains share one sample of origin, sequenced in a study of blood T cell repertoires in COVID-19. Sequencing used immunoSEQ multiplex PCR; TCRdb keeps in-frame clones, though not all of them. The sample shows under 250,000 clones, 87% of them seen only once. Sequencing was performed on peripheral blood. These receptors were obtained from a man younger than 30 with active or convalescent COVID-19.

V is TRBV2 and J is TRBJ2-1, with TRBD2 matching 11 bases. Per germline, CDR1 SNHLY and CDR2 FYNNEI. This CDR3 spans 16 amino acids. V dropped 5 bases and J dropped 1; count of bases not matched to a gene: 4. CDR3 sequence: CASSRGLAESYNEQFF. The DNA of the CDR3 is TGTGCCAGCAGTCGGGGACTAGCGGAATCCTACAATGAGCAGTTCTTC.

This clone was found once. The genes are TRBV5-1 and TRBJ1-1; D gene ambiguous. The ends were cut back, 1 base at V and 8 bases at J, with 12 bases in the middle. In germline, CDR1 is SGHRS, CDR2 YFSETQ. The CDR3 is 13 residues long. The CDR3 region has the DNA TGCGCCAGCAGCTTGCCGGTAGAGTCCGAAGCTTTCTTT. It is translated as CASSLPVESEAFF.

The rearrangement joins TRBV7-2 to TRBJ1-3; 7 bases are a match to TRBD1. The CDR3 totals 15 residues. From germline, CDR1 is SGHTA and CDR2 FQGNSA. V was clipped by 5 bases and J by 6 bases; unmatched bases: 10. DNA of the CDR3: TGTGCCAGCAGCCTAGGGACAGCGAAACTAAACACCATATATTTT. Protein sequence: CASSLGTAKLNTIYF. The entire variable domain, with the rest obtained from reference TRBV7-2 and TRBJ1-3, is as follows: GAGVSQSPSNKVTEKGKDVELRCDPISGHTALYWYRQSLGQGLEFLIYFQGNSAPDKSGLPSDRFSAERTGGSVSTLTIQRTQQEDSAVYLCASSLGTAKLNTIYFGEGSWLTVV.

This chain uses TRBV6-5 with TRBJ2-5, with D hard to call. The length of the CDR3 is 14 residues. In germline, CDR1 is MNHEY, CDR2 SVGAGI. V was shortened by 0 bases and J by 2 bases, with 7 bases between the two germline ends. CDR3 amino acids: CASSYSGPQETQYF. The CDR3 DNA reads TGTGCCAGCAGTTACTCGGGCCCTCAAGAGACCCAGTACTTC.

This chain joins TRBV6-5 and TRBJ2-5; D not certain. Per the germline V gene, CDR1 is MNHEY and CDR2 is SVGAGI. V lost 1 base, J lost 2 bases, and 5 bases lay in between. The CDR3 is 13 residues long. CDR3 bases: TGTGCCAGCAGTTACTATAATCAAGAGACCCAGTACTTC. Amino acid sequence: CASSYYNQETQYF.

This clone is a singleton in its sample. In DNA form, the CDR3 reads TGTGCCACCTCGGACTCCGTTAGGAATCAGCCCCAGCATTTT. This codes for CATSDSVRNQPQHF. This chain uses TRBV24-1 with TRBJ1-5, with D hard to call. The CDR3 runs 14 residues. V dropped 9 bases and J dropped 4 bases, with 15 bases sitting between them. From germline, CDR1 is KGHDR and CDR2 SFDVKD.

The chain uses TRBV9 and TRBJ1-1; D may be TRBD1 (5 bases). Per the germline V gene, CDR1 is SGDLS and CDR2 is YYNGEE. CDR3 length equals 15 residues. The V gene lost 3 bases and the J gene lost 0 bases, with 12 bases spanning the gap. This CDR3 is CASSALGAVNTEAFF. The CDR3 region has the DNA TGTGCCAGCAGCGCTCTTGGGGCGGTGAACACTGAAGCTTTCTTT.

J is TRBJ2-2 and V is TRBV14; 10 bases line up with TRBD2. CDR1 and CDR2 (germline): SGHDN, FVKESK. V gave up 3 bases and J gave up 0 bases; unmatched junction bases: 22. This CDR3 has 23 amino acids. The CDR3 nucleotides read TGTGCCAGCAGCCACGGTAAAAAGTCCGGACTAGCGGCGGCCTTAGCGAACACCGGGGAGCTGTTTTTT. This translates into CASSHGKKSGLAAALANTGELFF. Based on the CDR3 plus reference TRBV14 and TRBJ2-2, the full variable domain is EAGVTQFPSHSVIEKGQTVTLRCDPISGHDNLYWYRRVMGKEIKFLLHFVKESKQDESGMPNNRFLAERTGGTYSTLKVQPAELEDSGVYFCASSHGKKSGLAAALANTGELFFGEGSRLTVL.

In this sample, this clone turned up once. The genes are TRBV3-1 (or the pseudogene TRBV3-2) and TRBJ1-2; D remains unclear. The CDR3 covers 13 residues. Germline CDR1 LGHDT, CDR2 YNNKEL (reference sequence). V was cut by 1 base and J by 8 bases, with 11 bases left in between. The chain's CDR3 is CASSQAGIGGYTF. The CDR3 DNA reads TGTGCCAGCAGCCAAGCGGGGATAGGCGGCTACACCTTC.

This chain links TRBV30 with TRBJ1-4; perhaps TRBD1 as D (6 bases). CDR1 is GTSNPN, CDR2 SVGIG, per germline (reference sequence). The CDR3 is made up of 14 amino acids. V gave up 4 bases and J gave up 2 bases, with 11 bases separating them. The CDR3 DNA is TGTGCCTGGAATGGCAGGGGCACTAATGAAAAACTGTTTTTT. This codes for CAWNGRGTNEKLFF.

V gene TRBV6-6 combines with J gene TRBJ1-1; no clear D. V was trimmed by 0 bases and J by 1 base, leaving 6 bases between them. Germline-derived CDR1 and CDR2 are MNHNY and SVGAGI (reference sequence). The CDR3 covers 14 residues. CDR3 bases: TGTGCCAGCAGTTACTCTGAGTCGAACACTGAAGCTTTCTTT. Its protein is CASSYSESNTEAFF.

The rearrangement uses TRBV21-1 and TRBJ2-5; TRBD2 reflects the table's D call only, with no check against the DNA. TRBV21-1 is tagged as a pseudogene. The CDR3 has 17 amino acids. Here the CDR3 DNA reads TGTGCCAGCAGCAACCTGGGACTAGCGGGAGGGAAAGAGACCCAGTACTTC. Translating it yields CASSNLGLAGGKETQYF.

V gene TRBV5-6 combines with J gene TRBJ2-2; D may be TRBD1 (5 bases). The CDR3 has 13 residues. Germline CDR1 is SGHDT and CDR2 is YYEEEE. With 4 bases removed from V and 6 bases from J, the gap between germline ends came to 10 bases. The CDR3 nucleotides are TGTGCCAGCAGCCTCAGGGTTTCCGGGGAGCTGTTTTTT. Its translation is CASSLRVSGELFF.

The chain joins TRBV3-1 (or the pseudogene TRBV3-2) to TRBJ2-5; 10 positions agree with TRBD1. Trimming took 4 bases from V and 5 from J; bases not matched to a gene: 7. The CDR3 contains 15 residues. In germline, CDR1 is LGHDT, CDR2 YNNKEL (reference sequence). The CDR3 DNA reads TGTGCCAGCAGCCCCCCGGACAGGGGGATGGAGACCCAGTACTTC. It specifies CASSPPDRGMETQYF.

V and J are TRBV19 and TRBJ1-5; TRBD1 might be the D (5 bases). The CDR3 is 15 residues long. CDR1 LNHDA and CDR2 SQIVND come from the germline V gene (reference sequence). V was clipped by 2 bases and J by 2 bases, with 10 bases between them. The CDR3 bases are TGTGCCAGTAGTATATTAGGGGAGGGCAATCAGCCCCAGCATTTT. It codes for CASSILGEGNQPQHF.

This chain's CDR3 is CSASRRSGTDTQYF. The CDR3, as DNA: TGCAGTGCTAGTCGTAGGTCGGGGACAGATACGCAGTATTTT. The rearrangement uses TRBV20-1 and TRBJ2-3; D is possibly TRBD2 (5 bases). The germline CDR1 and CDR2 sequences are DFQATT and SNEGSKA (reference sequence). V was pared by 3 bases and J by 3 bases, with 13 bases between. There are 14 residues in the CDR3.

The chain carries TRBV7-2 and TRBJ1-5; no definite D call. V was trimmed by 10 bases and J by 0 bases, leaving 16 bases between them. CDR1 and CDR2 from the germline V gene are SGHTA and FQGNSA. The CDR3 extends over 15 amino acids. This CDR3 reads CATVPTGYSNQPQHF. The CDR3, as DNA: TGTGCCACCGTCCCCACGGGTTATAGCAATCAGCCCCAGCATTTT.

About this clone: One junction end does not reproduce the germline sequence, and a read error may be involved. The gene calls are TRBV7-7 and TRBJ2-5; TRBD1 might be the D (6 bases). The CDR3 sequence is 13 residues long. The germline V gene has CDR1 SSHAT and CDR2 FNYEAQ (reference sequence). The CDR3: CASRAWGRETQYF. The DNA for the CDR3 is TGTGCTAGCAGAGCTTGGGGGCGAGAGACCCAGTACTTC.

This clone has a single count. This chain connects TRBV7-3 to TRBJ2-1; possibly TRBD2 for D (6 bases). Deletions cut 1 base from V and 11 bases from J, with 27 bases between. Germline V gene sequence: CDR1 SGHTA, CDR2 FQGTGA. The CDR3 runs 18 residues. Written as DNA, the CDR3 is TGTGCCAGCAGCTTAAACGGCTTTCCATCGGGTGGTGGGAGGCAGCAGTTCTTC. Translated, it gives CASSLNGFPSGGGRQQFF.

The chain combines TRBV19 with TRBJ1-5; D is ambiguous. V lost 1 base, J lost 2 bases, and 9 bases lay in between. Germline lookup yields CDR1 LNHDA and CDR2 SQIVND (reference sequence). The CDR3 covers 15 residues. DNA for the CDR3: TGTGCCAGTAGTATAGGTCAGAACGGCAATCAGCCCCAGCATTTT. It yields the protein CASSIGQNGNQPQHF. Complete variable domain (other parts from reference TRBV19 and TRBJ1-5): DGGITQSPKYLFRKEGQNVTLSCEQNLNHDAMYWYRQDPGQGLRLIYYSQIVNDFQKGDIAEGYSVSREKKESFPLTVTSAQKNPTAFYLCASSIGQNGNQPQHFGDGTRLSIL.

The rearrangement uses TRBV7-2 and TRBJ2-5; the match to TRBD2 covers 8 bases. The V gene end was trimmed by 1 base and the J gene end by 4 bases; junction bases not matched to a gene: 8. Germline-derived CDR1 and CDR2 are SGHTA and FQGNSA. The CDR3 extends over 16 amino acids. CDR3 in amino acids: CASSLDRLAGRETQYF. In DNA form, the CDR3 reads TGTGCCAGCAGCTTAGACCGTCTAGCGGGCCGAGAGACCCAGTACTTC.

This chain joins TRBV10-3 and TRBJ1-1; D gene unclear. The CDR3 loop spans 14 amino acids. Germline loops: CDR1 ENHRY, CDR2 SYGVKD. Trimming shortened V by 0 bases and J by 10 bases, and 15 bases separated the two germline ends. The DNA of the CDR3 is TGTGCCATCAGTGAGTCAGGTGGGGAGGGAGCAGCTTTCTTT. It specifies CAISESGGEGAAFF.

The chain couples TRBV5-1 to TRBJ2-3; 11 nucleotides agree with TRBD1. Per the germline V gene, CDR1 is SGHRS and CDR2 is YFSETQ. The CDR3 consists of 16 residues. J gave up 0 bases and V 4 bases, and 4 bases lay outside the gene matches. In DNA form, the CDR3 reads TGCGCCAGCAGCGGACAGGGGGCATCTAGCACAGATACGCAGTATTTT. This gives the protein CASSGQGASSTDTQYF.